A selection of T cell receptor beta chains follows, all from one sample in a study of identical twins. TCRdb recomputed calls from the 5' RACE reads with MiXCR, one row per CDR3 protein. The sample gives around 250,000 distinct CDR3 sequences, roughly 7% of which show up once; 3.6% is in the top ten. This sample was also put to use in a study of yellow fever vaccine responses in identical twins.

The sequencing sample was made of memory (CD45RO+) T cells sorted from blood. The receptor source for this set is a woman aged 18-30 years in good health. Both conserved end residues are part of each CDR3. A D gene is named only where the DNA matches it firmly. Part of the rows lack a size; the others show once, few, many or a class for expanded clones.

>many|TRBJ1-4|TRBV27|TRBD1
TGTGCCAGCAGAAAGGGGACAGCGGGTGAAAAACTGTTTTTT
CASRKGTAGEKLFF
>few|TRBJ2-7|TRBV20-1|TRBD1
TGCAGTGCTAGAACGGACAGGGTCCCCTACGAGCAGTACTTC
CSARTDRVPYEQYF
>few|TRBJ2-3|TRBV27|NA
TGTGCCAGCAGTGACCAGGACTCCACAGATACGCAGTATTTT
CASSDQDSTDTQYF
>few|TRBJ1-2|TRBV4-2|NA
TGTGCCAGCAGCGCGACTAACTATGGCTACACCTTC
CASSATNYGYTF
>few|TRBJ1-6|TRBV11-2|TRBD1
TGTGCCAGCAGCTTAACCCCGGACAGGGGGAATTCACCCCTCCACTTT
CASSLTPDRGNSPLHF
>few|TRBJ1-2|TRBV6-1|NA
TGTGCCAGCAGTGAAATCTGGCAGATAAACTATGGCTACACCTTC
CASSEIWQINYGYTF
>few|TRBJ2-1|TRBV12-3/TRBV12-4|NA
TGTGCCAGCAGTTTTTCCGGGGGACGATACAATGAGCAGTTCTTC
CASSFSGGRYNEQFF
>few|TRBJ2-1|TRBV6-1|NA
TGTGCCAGCAGTCGGGACTGGAACACCGAGCAGTTCTTC
CASSRDWNTEQFF
>few|TRBJ2-1|TRBV7-9|NA
TGTGCCAGCAGCTTATTGTCAGGGATCAATGAGCAGTTCTTC
CASSLLSGINEQFF
>NA|TRBJ2-3|TRBV6-4|NA
TGTGCCAGCAGTGGGGGAGGCGCCTCCACAGATACGCAGTATTTT
CASSGGGASTDTQYF
>NA|TRBJ1-1|TRBV7-6|NA
TGTGCCAGCAGCTTAGATGACCGCGGCCGCGAAGCTTTCTTT
CASSLDDRGREAFF
>few|TRBJ2-2|TRBV27|TRBD2
TGTGCCAGCAGTTTATACTACTATAGCGGGAGGGCCGAAGACGGGGAGCTGTTTTTT
CASSLYYYSGRAEDGELFF
>NA|TRBJ2-7|TRBV5-1|TRBD2
TGCGCCAGCAGTGCGGGAGGCGGTGGCGAGCAGTACTTC
CASSAGGGGEQYF
>many|TRBJ2-1|TRBV7-2|NA
TGTGCCAGCAGCCCCAGGGTAAGCTCCTACAATGAGCAGTTCTTC
CASSPRVSSYNEQFF
>many|TRBJ2-1|TRBV24-1|TRBD2
TGTGCCACCAGTGACCCGATTGCTAGCGGGAAAAAGGGTGAGCAGTTCTTC
CATSDPIASGKKGEQFF
>NA|TRBJ2-3|TRBV20-1|NA
TGCTGTGCTCCGGGTCTGGGACACATTAGCACAGATACGCAGTATTTT
CCAPGLGHISTDTQYF
>NA|TRBJ2-1|TRBV24-1|TRBD2
TGTGCCACCAGTGATCGGACTAGCGGGATGGATGAGCAGTTCTTC
CATSDRTSGMDEQFF
>few|TRBJ1-2|TRBV9|NA
TGTGCCAGCAGCGTAGAATTCTCCTATGGCTACACCTTC
CASSVEFSYGYTF
>many|TRBJ2-4|TRBV4-1|TRBD2
TGCGCCAGCAGCCCCGGACTAGCGCGGAAAAACATTCAGTACTTC
CASSPGLARKNIQYF
>many|TRBJ1-1|TRBV5-1|NA
TGCGCCAGCAGCGTGGACACGAACACTGAAGCTTTCTTT
CASSVDTNTEAFF